This passage covers 23 T cell receptor beta chains from one sample sequenced in a study of blood T cell repertoires in COVID-19. The repertoire was sequenced with immunoSEQ multiplex PCR; TCRdb's copy has only in-frame clones and lacks some. Found here are 80,000 to 95,000 clones, roughly 86% of them singletons; the top ten hold 17%. The source material was peripheral blood. Receptors originate from a human donor in a cohort sampled during active COVID-19.

The V gene is TRBV4-2, the J gene TRBJ2-6, with 9 bases lining up with TRBD2. The CDR3 is 20 amino acids. Trimming at V came to 0 bases and at J to 0 bases, leaving 9 bases not matched to a gene. Per germline, CDR1 LGHNA and CDR2 YNFKEQ. The CDR3 region has the DNA TGTGCCAGCAGCCAAGACCCTCTGACTAGCGGTGCCTCTGGGGCCAACGTCCTGACTTTC. Its protein product is CASSQDPLTSGASGANVLTF.

The V and J genes are TRBV27 and TRBJ2-5; TRBD1 matches 7 bases. Germline V gene data show CDR1 as MNHEY and CDR2 as SMNVEV (reference sequence). There are 13 residues in the CDR3. Trimming took 5 bases from V and 9 from J; bases not matched to a gene: 9. CDR3 DNA sequence: TGTGCCAGCAGTGAACGACAGGGTATGGCCCAGTACTTC. Its translation is CASSERQGMAQYF.

This clone was counted a single time. CDR3 sequence reads: CAISTHDLSETQYF. CDR3 DNA sequence: TGTGCCATCAGTACTCATGACTTGTCCGAGACCCAGTACTTC. This rearrangement joins TRBV10-3 to TRBJ2-5; D not certain. The V end lost 5 bases, the J end lost 5 bases, and 15 bases lay between the germline ends. The CDR3 consists of 14 residues. The germline CDR1 and CDR2 sequences are ENHRY and SYGVKD.

The chain joins TRBV6-2 or TRBV6-3 to TRBJ2-5; D remains unclear. V lost 2 bases and J lost 2, with 9 bases in between. Looked up from germline, CDR1 is MNHEY and CDR2 is SVGEGT. This CDR3 is 14 amino acids long. The CDR3 protein is CASSYGGPQETQYF. CDR3 sequence (DNA): TGTGCCAGCAGTTACGGTGGGCCGCAAGAGACCCAGTACTTC.

The rearrangement joins TRBV7-3 to TRBJ2-2, with TRBD1 as a possible D gene (6 bases). This CDR3 is built from 15 residues. Germline CDR1 and CDR2: SGHTA and FQGTGA. V lost 6 bases and J 1 base, leaving 12 bases between the germline ends. The CDR3 spells CASSTSGENTGELFF. The CDR3 DNA reads TGTGCCAGCAGTACCTCAGGGGAGAACACCGGGGAGCTGTTTTTT.

The V call is TRBV5-1, the J call TRBJ1-3; the match to TRBD1 covers 9 bases. Germline V gene lookup returns CDR1 SGHRS and CDR2 YFSETQ. V dropped 5 bases and J dropped 8; count of bases not matched to a gene: 11. CDR3 length: 15 amino acids. This CDR3 reads CASRPSGTGTDTIYF. For the CDR3, the DNA is TGCGCCAGCAGACCCTCCGGGACAGGGACGGACACCATATATTTT.

The chain links TRBV5-1 to TRBJ1-1, with a possible D match to TRBD1 (5 bases). Germline loops: CDR1 SGHRS, CDR2 YFSETQ. The CDR3 is 15 amino acids. The V and J ends lost 1 base and 1 base respectively, with 11 bases between them. CDR3 DNA sequence: TGCGCCAGCAGCTTGAGTGGGGCGGCGAACACTGAAGCTTTCTTT. It yields the protein CASSLSGAANTEAFF.

This clone was counted many times. The genes are TRBV7-8 and TRBJ1-5; no clear D. This CDR3 is 16 amino acids long. V lost 7 bases, J lost 2 bases, and 18 bases lay in between. Germline values: CDR1 SGHVS, CDR2 FQNEAQ. The CDR3 spells CASTKEVGVGNQPQHF. The CDR3 DNA is TGTGCCAGCACCAAGGAGGTTGGTGTGGGCAATCAGCCCCAGCATTTT. Variable domain in full (rest from reference TRBV7-8 and TRBJ1-5): GAGVSQSPRYKVAKRGQDVALRCDPISGHVSLFWYQQALGQGPEFLTYFQNEAQLDKSGLPSDRFFAERPEGSVSTLKIQRTQQEDSAVYLCASTKEVGVGNQPQHFGDGTRLSIL.

In this sample, this clone turned up once. V is TRBV6-4 and J is TRBJ2-4, with TRBD2 as a possible D gene (6 bases). The CDR3 totals 13 residues. CDR1 and CDR2 from the germline V gene are MRHNA and SNTAGT. The V end lost 3 bases, the J end lost 10 bases, and 13 bases lay between the germline ends. This CDR3 reads CASSEQVGGIQYF. As DNA, the CDR3 is TGTGCCAGCAGTGAACAGGTCGGAGGGATTCAGTACTTC.

The chain combines TRBV2 with TRBJ2-3; maybe TRBD2 (7 bases). This CDR3 contains 15 residues. Germline V gene sequence: CDR1 SNHLY, CDR2 FYNNEI. V dropped 2 bases and J dropped 5 bases, with 14 bases sitting between them. CDR3 DNA: TGTGCCAGCAGTGAATGGCGGGGAGGGGGAGATACGCAGTATTTT. Its protein product is CASSEWRGGGDTQYF.

V and J are TRBV9 and TRBJ1-2; no clear D gene. From germline, CDR1 is SGDLS and CDR2 YYNGEE. CDR3 size: 14 residues. Trimming pared 0 bases from V and 7 bases from J, leaving 13 bases between. The CDR3 loop is CASSVAEGTSGYTF. CDR3 sequence (DNA): TGTGCCAGCAGCGTAGCGGAGGGTACAAGTGGCTACACCTTC.

The chain joins TRBV7-9 to TRBJ1-2; 7 bases agree with TRBD1. The CDR3 runs 14 residues. J lost 1 base, V lost 5 bases, and 4 bases had no gene match. The germline V gene has CDR1 SEHNR and CDR2 FQNEAQ (reference sequence). CDR3 DNA: TGTGCCAGCAGCCCCGGGACAGTTAACTATGGCTACACCTTC. This translates into CASSPGTVNYGYTF.

This clone appeared once. The genes are TRBV24-1 and TRBJ1-2; tentatively, D is TRBD1 (6 bases). V lost 3 bases, J lost 0 bases, and 22 bases lay in between. Germline V gene data show CDR1 as KGHDR and CDR2 as SFDVKD. The CDR3 contains 19 residues. The CDR3 here is CATSDRTGRGAKANYGYTF. For the CDR3, the DNA is TGTGCCACCAGTGATCGGACCGGTCGGGGGGCAAAAGCTAACTATGGCTACACCTTC.

This chain joins TRBV3-1 (or the pseudogene TRBV3-2) and TRBJ1-4; D is ambiguous. Germline V lookup: CDR1 LGHDT, CDR2 YNNKEL (reference sequence). The ends were cut back, 4 bases at V and 4 bases at J, with 7 bases in the middle. The CDR3 runs to 13 residues. Here the CDR3 DNA reads TGTGCCAGCAGCCCCCAGGTTAATGAAAAACTGTTTTTT. Its protein product is CASSPQVNEKLFF.

This clone was recorded only once. The same CDR3 arises from other DNA sequences in this sample as well. The rearrangement links TRBV13 to TRBJ1-5; D gene uncertain. Germline V gives CDR1 PRHDT, CDR2 FYEKMQ (reference sequence). V was trimmed by 0 bases and J by 1 base, leaving 4 bases between them. This CDR3 is 14 amino acids long. This chain's CDR3 is CASSLGQSNQPQHF. The CDR3 bases are TGTGCCAGCAGCTTAGGTCAAAGCAATCAGCCCCAGCATTTT.

V is TRBV7-2 and J is TRBJ2-1; possibly TRBD2 for D (7 bases). The V end was cut by 2 bases, the J end by 16 bases, with 30 bases between. Germline CDR1 SGHTA, CDR2 FQGNSA. This CDR3 contains 17 residues. The CDR3 nucleotides read TGTGCCAGCAGCTTAAGGGTGGGTGACGGGGGGCCCTCCAAGCGCTTCTTC. Its translation: CASSLRVGDGGPSKRFF. Together with reference TRBV7-2 and TRBJ2-1, the CDR3 gives the full variable domain: GAGVSQSPSNKVTEKGKDVELRCDPISGHTALYWYRQSLGQGLEFLIYFQGNSAPDKSGLPSDRFSAERTGGSVSTLTIQRTQQEDSAVYLCASSLRVGDGGPSKRFFGPGTRLTVL.

The rearrangement joins TRBV11-3 to TRBJ2-7; 10 nucleotides line up with TRBD2. Germline loops: CDR1 SGHNT, CDR2 YENEEA. V lost 5 bases, J lost 3 bases, and 7 bases stayed unmatched. The CDR3 is made up of 15 amino acids. The CDR3, as DNA: TGTGCCAGCAGCCCAGGGGCTAGCGGGGGCTACGAGCAGTACTTC. This translates into CASSPGASGGYEQYF.

The chain recombines TRBV9 with TRBJ2-3; a weak D match, TRBD2 (6 bases). This CDR3 has 15 amino acids. Germline loops: CDR1 SGDLS, CDR2 YYNGEE. Deletions cut 2 bases from V and 3 bases from J, with 13 bases between. CDR3 DNA: TGTGCCAGCAGCGTGACGGGAGCCCGGACAGATACGCAGTATTTT. It codes for CASSVTGARTDTQYF. The full variable domain, with the rest looked up from reference TRBV9 and TRBJ2-3, is DSGVTQTPKHLITATGQRVTLRCSPRSGDLSVYWYQQSLDQGLQFLIQYYNGEERAKGNILERFSAQQFPDLHSELNLSSLELGDSALYFCASSVTGARTDTQYFGPGTRLTVL.

This rearrangement joins TRBV6-6 to TRBJ2-5; weak D call: TRBD1 (5 bases). The CDR3 is 13 amino acids. Trimming pared 2 bases from V and 5 bases from J, leaving 9 bases between. Germline CDR1 MNHNY, CDR2 SVGAGI (reference sequence). The DNA of the CDR3 is TGTGCCAGCAGTTACAAAGACAGTGAGACCCAGTACTTC. Its translation: CASSYKDSETQYF.

With regard to this clone: An end of the junction does not agree with germline; a read error may underlie this. The V gene is TRBV12-3 or TRBV12-4, the J gene TRBJ2-6; the D gene is possibly TRBD1 (7 bases). This CDR3 region has 12 residues. For the CDR3, the DNA is TGTGCCAGCAGCCAGGGGGGCAACGTCCTGACTTTC. Translating it yields CASSQGGNVLTF.

As DNA, the CDR3 is TGCGCCAGCAGCTATCAAGCACGGGGGGGAGAGACCCAGTACTTC. Its translation: CASSYQARGGETQYF. The rearrangement uses TRBV5-1 and TRBJ2-5; 8 bases fit TRBD2. The CDR3 is 15 residues long. The trim removed 3 bases at V and 4 bases at J, leaving 8 bases unmatched. CDR1 and CDR2 (germline): SGHRS, YFSETQ. The whole variable domain, filled in from reference TRBV5-1 and TRBJ2-5, reads KAGVTQTPRYLIKTRGQQVTLSCSPISGHRSVSWYQQTPGQGLQFLFEYFSETQRNKGNFPGRFSGRQFSNSRSEMNVSTLELGDSALYLCASSYQARGGETQYFGPGTRLLVL.

The chain carries TRBV7-8 and TRBJ2-3; 7 bases align to TRBD2. V lost 5 bases and J lost 6; bases outside the gene matches: 17. In germline, CDR1 is SGHVS, CDR2 FQNEAQ. The CDR3 extends over 17 amino acids. The CDR3 protein is CASSPNEIAGGSDTQYF. The CDR3 region has the DNA TGTGCCAGCAGCCCTAACGAAATAGCGGGCGGCTCCGATACGCAGTATTTT. The full variable domain, in which reference TRBV7-8 and TRBJ2-3 provide the parts outside the CDR3, is GAGVSQSPRYKVAKRGQDVALRCDPISGHVSLFWYQQALGQGPEFLTYFQNEAQLDKSGLPSDRFFAERPEGSVSTLKIQRTQQEDSAVYLCASSPNEIAGGSDTQYFGPGTRLTVL.

J is TRBJ1-5 and V is TRBV11-2; D gene uncertain. This CDR3 comprises 13 residues. Trimming removed 4 bases from V and 7 bases from J, with 11 bases in between. The germline V gene has CDR1 SGHAT and CDR2 FQNNGV. CDR3 in amino acids: CASSYIEEQPQHF. CDR3 coding DNA: TGTGCCAGCAGCTACATTGAAGAACAGCCCCAGCATTTT.